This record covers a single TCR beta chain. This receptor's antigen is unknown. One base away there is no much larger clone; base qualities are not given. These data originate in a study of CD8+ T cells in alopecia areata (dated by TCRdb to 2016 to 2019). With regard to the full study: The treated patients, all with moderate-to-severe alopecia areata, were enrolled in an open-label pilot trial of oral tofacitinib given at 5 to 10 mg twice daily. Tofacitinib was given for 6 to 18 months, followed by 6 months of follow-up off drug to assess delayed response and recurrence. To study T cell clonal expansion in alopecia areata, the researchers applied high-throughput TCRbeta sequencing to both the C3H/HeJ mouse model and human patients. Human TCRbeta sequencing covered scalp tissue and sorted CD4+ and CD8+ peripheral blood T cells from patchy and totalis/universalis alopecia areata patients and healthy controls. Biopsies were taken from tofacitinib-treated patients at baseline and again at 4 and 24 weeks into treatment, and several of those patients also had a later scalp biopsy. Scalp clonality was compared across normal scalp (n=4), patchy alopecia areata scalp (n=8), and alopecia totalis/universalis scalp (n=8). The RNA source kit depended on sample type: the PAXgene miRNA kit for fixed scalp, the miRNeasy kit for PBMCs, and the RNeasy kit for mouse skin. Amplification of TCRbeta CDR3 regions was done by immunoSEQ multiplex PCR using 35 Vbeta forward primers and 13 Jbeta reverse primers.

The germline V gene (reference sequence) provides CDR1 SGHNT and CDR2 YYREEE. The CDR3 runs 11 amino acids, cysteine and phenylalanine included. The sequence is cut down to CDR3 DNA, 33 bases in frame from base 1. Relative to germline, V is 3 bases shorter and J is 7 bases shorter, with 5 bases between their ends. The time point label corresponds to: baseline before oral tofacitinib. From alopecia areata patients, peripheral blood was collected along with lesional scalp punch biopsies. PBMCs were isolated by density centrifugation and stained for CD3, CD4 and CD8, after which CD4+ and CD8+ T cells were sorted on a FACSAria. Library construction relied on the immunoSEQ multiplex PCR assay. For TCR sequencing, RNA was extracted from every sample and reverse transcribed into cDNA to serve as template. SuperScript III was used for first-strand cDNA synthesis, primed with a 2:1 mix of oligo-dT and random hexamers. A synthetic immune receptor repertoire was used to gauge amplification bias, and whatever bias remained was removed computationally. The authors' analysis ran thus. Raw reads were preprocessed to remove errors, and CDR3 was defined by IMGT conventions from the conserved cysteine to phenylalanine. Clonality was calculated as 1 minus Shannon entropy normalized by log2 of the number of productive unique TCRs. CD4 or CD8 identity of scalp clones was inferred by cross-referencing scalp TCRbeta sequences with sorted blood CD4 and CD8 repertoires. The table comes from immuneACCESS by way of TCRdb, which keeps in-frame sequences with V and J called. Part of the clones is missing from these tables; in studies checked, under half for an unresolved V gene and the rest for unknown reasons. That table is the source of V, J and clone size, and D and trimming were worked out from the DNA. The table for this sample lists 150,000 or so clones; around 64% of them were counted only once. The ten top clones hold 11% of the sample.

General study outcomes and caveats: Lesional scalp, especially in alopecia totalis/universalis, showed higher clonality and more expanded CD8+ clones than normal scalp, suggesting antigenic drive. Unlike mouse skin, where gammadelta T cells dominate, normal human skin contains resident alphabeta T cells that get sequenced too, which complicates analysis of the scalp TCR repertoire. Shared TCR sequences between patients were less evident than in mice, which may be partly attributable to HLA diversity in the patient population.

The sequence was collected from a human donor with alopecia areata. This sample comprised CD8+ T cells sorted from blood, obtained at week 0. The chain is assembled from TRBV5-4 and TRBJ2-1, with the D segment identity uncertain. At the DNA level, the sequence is TGTGCCAGCAGCTCTTGGAATGAGCAGTTCTTC. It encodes CASSSWNEQFF.